The present T cell receptor (beta chain) was sequenced within a study of cytomegalovirus exposure and HLA in healthy donors. There are 15 residues in the CDR3. V was pared by 4 bases and J by 4 bases, with 3 bases of the junction left unmatched. Germline lookup yields CDR1 SGHVS and CDR2 FQNEAQ. The study drew the donors from its roughly 110-subject validation cohort, separate from the 666-subject first cohort. Findings of the study overall: In vitro checks showed that a few CMV-associated chains really do target CMV antigens. Associated with cytomegalovirus, according to the listing, were 170 or so TCR beta chains.

Some clones are missing from TCRdb's copy, which holds only in-frame ones; the method was immunoSEQ multiplex PCR. The table includes about 110,000 clones, approximately 85% detected once. Turning to this clone: Its antigen is unknown.

The chain links TRBV7-8 to TRBJ1-5, with 11 positions matching TRBD1. Specimen: PBMCs. This receptor was identified in a woman aged 18-30 years in good health and CMV-seronegative. The CDR3 DNA sequence: TGTGCCAGCAGCTGGGGACAGGGGGTTAATCAGCCCCAGCATTTT. Its protein is CASSWGQGVNQPQHF.